The 17 T cell receptor beta chains reported below all come from one sample, sequenced in a study of beta chain features in type 1 diabetes (dated by TCRdb to about 2018). Summary of the overall study and its limitations: Type 1 diabetes patients showed a moderate but significant shortening of TCRB CDR3 length in all four CD4+ subsets.

What these receptors recognize is not known. The library was prepared using the immunoSEQ multiplex PCR assay. The entire amount of isolated RNA was reverse transcribed using the High Capacity cDNA Reverse Transcription Kit, so the sequenced TCRB transcripts were expressed ones. What TCRdb holds here is the immuneACCESS table cut down to in-frame rearrangements. Part of the clones is not present; checked against another copy, under half of the missing clones reflect an unresolved V gene, and the others are unexplained. The table for this sample lists hundreds of thousands of clones; about a tenth of them were counted only once. The leading ten clones occupy more than 0.015% of the sample. Input material: naive CD4+ T cells from blood. Reading the label with the study, this specimen's cell subset or site is: true naive CD4+ T cells. The receptors were gathered from a man younger than 45 with type 1 diabetes.

This clone turned up a few times. This chain uses TRBV7-2 with TRBJ2-5, with a weak D call TRBD1 (6 bases). Per germline, CDR1 SGHTA and CDR2 FQGNSA. The CDR3 covers 13 residues. The ends were cut back, 4 bases at V and 6 bases at J, with 12 bases in the middle. CDR3 DNA: TGTGCCAGCAGCTCGGGACATGGGCAGACCCAGTACTTC. This codes for CASSSGHGQTQYF.

The genes are TRBV7-6 and TRBJ2-7; D may be TRBD2 (5 bases). Germline lookup yields CDR1 SGHVS and CDR2 FNYEAQ. CDR3 length: 14 residues. V was clipped by 5 bases and J by 0 bases, with 11 bases between them. This CDR3 reads CASSPPGSSYEQYF. In nucleotides, the CDR3 is TGTGCCAGCAGCCCCCCGGGGAGCTCCTACGAGCAGTACTTC.

This chain links TRBV9 with TRBJ2-1; D perhaps matches TRBD1 (6 bases). Germline V gene lookup returns CDR1 SGDLS and CDR2 YYNGEE. The CDR3 has 15 residues. Between the trimmed V and J ends, which lost 4 bases and 5 bases, there was a span of 16 bases. The CDR3 spells CASSPRTVVNNEQFF. For the CDR3, the DNA is TGTGCCAGCAGCCCGCGGACAGTAGTCAACAATGAGCAGTTCTTC.

This clone has more than one count but fewer than ten. The chain has TRBV19 and TRBJ1-5; D unresolved. CDR1 and CDR2 from the germline V gene are LNHDA and SQIVND (reference sequence). V was shortened by 6 bases and J by 5 bases, with 11 bases between the two germline ends. The CDR3 contains 13 residues. This chain's CDR3 is CASSLTIDQPQHF. CDR3 nucleotides: TGTGCCAGTAGCTTGACAATAGATCAGCCCCAGCATTTT.

The chain uses TRBV9 and TRBJ2-2; 12 bases agree with TRBD2. The germline gives CDR1 SGDLS, CDR2 YYNGEE. J gave up 4 bases and V 2 bases, and 3 bases lay outside the gene matches. The CDR3 runs to 16 residues. This chain's CDR3 is CASSVGLAGRTGELFF. CDR3 DNA: TGTGCCAGCAGCGTCGGACTAGCGGGGCGCACCGGGGAGCTGTTTTTT.

DNA for the CDR3: TGTGCCAGCAGTGGGACAGGGGAAGGCTACACCTTC. This gives the protein CASSGTGEGYTF. The chain uses TRBV7-3 and TRBJ1-2, with 10 bases identical to TRBD1. J lost 8 bases, V lost 6 bases, and 3 bases had no gene match. Per germline, CDR1 SGHTA and CDR2 FQGTGA. This CDR3 is 12 amino acids long. The full variable domain, rest sourced from reference TRBV7-3 and TRBJ1-2, is GAGVSQTPSNKVTEKGKYVELRCDPISGHTALYWYRQSLGQGPEFLIYFQGTGAADDSGLPNDRFFAVRPEGSVSTLKIQRTERGDSAVYLCASSGTGEGYTFGSGTRLTVV.

The chain has TRBV27 and TRBJ2-7; TRBD1 matches 9 bases. The CDR3 loop spans 15 amino acids. After removal of 3 bases from V and 2 bases from J, the junction contained 5 bases not matched to a gene. Germline loops: CDR1 MNHEY, CDR2 SMNVEV (reference sequence). CDR3 coding DNA: TGTGCCAGCAGTTTCCAGGGACAGGGACCCTACGAGCAGTACTTC. Its protein is CASSFQGQGPYEQYF.

The genes are TRBV28 and TRBJ2-7, with D possibly being TRBD1 (5 bases). V was cut by 5 bases and J by 5 bases, with 10 bases left in between. CDR1 is MDHEN, CDR2 SYDVKM, per germline. This CDR3 region has 12 residues. The CDR3 DNA follows: TGTGCCAGCAGTACCCAGGGTCACGAGCAGTACTTC. Translating gives CASSTQGHEQYF. The complete variable domain, with remaining parts taken from reference TRBV28 and TRBJ2-7, reads DVKVTQSSRYLVKRTGEKVFLECVQDMDHENMFWYRQDPGLGLRLIYFSYDVKMKEKGDIPEGYSVSREKKERFSLILESASTNQTSMYLCASSTQGHEQYFGPGTRLTVT.

The CDR3 reads CASSPRHTGYGTDTQYF. CDR3 nucleotides: TGCGCCAGCAGCCCGAGACACACAGGGTACGGCACAGATACGCAGTATTTT. The chain couples TRBV4-3 to TRBJ2-3, with D possibly TRBD1 on 6 matching bases. In germline, CDR1 is LGHNA, CDR2 YSLEER. The CDR3 has 17 amino acids. Between the trimmed V and J ends, which lost 4 bases and 1 base, there was a span of 18 bases.

The chain uses TRBV4-3 and TRBJ1-2; no firm D call. The CDR3 is 13 residues long. V was cut by 4 bases and J by 4 bases, with 10 bases left in between. The germline gives CDR1 LGHNA, CDR2 YSLEER. In DNA form, the CDR3 reads TGCGCCAGCAGCCTGACGGGTCCCTATGGCTACACCTTC. This sequence encodes CASSLTGPYGYTF.

Only a few counts were recorded for this clone. The chain joins TRBV5-1 to TRBJ2-3, with 7 bases aligning to TRBD2. Germline CDR1 reads SGHRS; CDR2 reads YFSETQ. This CDR3 has 15 amino acids. The V segment lost 2 bases and the J segment 4 bases; nucleotides outside the gene matches: 7. The CDR3 spells CASSFGGGFPDTQYF. The CDR3, as DNA: TGCGCCAGCAGCTTTGGGGGGGGGTTCCCAGATACGCAGTATTTT.

The chain carries TRBV15 and TRBJ2-7, with D unclear. Trimming stripped 0 bases from V and 3 bases from J, with 6 bases between. Germline values: CDR1 LNHNV, CDR2 YYDKDF (reference sequence). The CDR3 extends over 13 amino acids. The CDR3 sequence: CATSRDADYEQYF. The CDR3 DNA follows: TGTGCCACCAGCAGAGATGCGGACTACGAGCAGTACTTC.

This chain joins TRBV29-1 and TRBJ1-1; no firm D call. Germline values: CDR1 SQVTM, CDR2 ANQGSEA. There are 14 residues in the CDR3. The V and J ends lost 6 bases and 1 base respectively, with 15 bases between them. The CDR3: CSVASVLRNTEAFF. Here the CDR3 DNA reads TGCAGCGTCGCCTCGGTGCTTAGGAACACTGAAGCTTTCTTT.

The gene calls are TRBV29-1 and TRBJ1-4, with 9 bases aligning to TRBD1. J lost 7 bases, V lost 7 bases, and 7 bases had no gene match. Germline CDR1 SQVTM, CDR2 ANQGSEA. The CDR3 is 13 residues long. The CDR3 sequence is CSEYRGRFEKLFF. CDR3 bases: TGCAGCGAGTACAGGGGGCGCTTTGAAAAACTGTTTTTT. Full variable domain (rest looked up from reference TRBV29-1 and TRBJ1-4): SAVISQKPSRDICQRGTSLTIQCQVDSQVTMMFWYRQQPGQSLTLIATANQGSEATYESGFVIDKFPISRPNLTFSTLTVSNMSPEDSSIYLCSEYRGRFEKLFFGSGTQLSVL.

This clone turned up a few times. V usage is TRBV9 and J usage is TRBJ2-3; 9 bases fit TRBD2. The CDR3 contains 16 residues. Trimming took 0 bases from V and 2 from J; bases not matched to a gene: 4. In germline, CDR1 is SGDLS, CDR2 YYNGEE. As DNA, the CDR3 is TGTGCCAGCAGCGTAGGTGGACTAGCGCCCACAGATACGCAGTATTTT. Encoded protein: CASSVGGLAPTDTQYF.

In this sample, this clone turned up a few times. The junction differs from germline at one of its ends, possibly a read error. The chain combines TRBV5-1 with TRBJ1-6; unclear D gene. In germline, CDR1 is SGHRS, CDR2 YFSETQ. The CDR3 is made up of 15 amino acids. CDR3 residues: CASRLGSSYNSPLHF. In DNA form, the CDR3 reads TGCGCCAGCAGGTTGGGGAGCTCCTATAATTCACCCCTCCACTTT.

This clone has more than one count but fewer than ten. The rearrangement uses TRBV4-3 and TRBJ2-1, with TRBD2 identical over 13 bases. Germline assignment: CDR1 LGHNA and CDR2 YSLEER. The CDR3 loop spans 15 amino acids. Unmatched junction bases numbered 6, after V lost 4 bases and J lost 9 bases. The DNA for the CDR3 is TGCGCCAGCAGCCGAGGACTAGCGGGGGCGAGTGAGCAGTTCTTC. Translated, it gives CASSRGLAGASEQFF.